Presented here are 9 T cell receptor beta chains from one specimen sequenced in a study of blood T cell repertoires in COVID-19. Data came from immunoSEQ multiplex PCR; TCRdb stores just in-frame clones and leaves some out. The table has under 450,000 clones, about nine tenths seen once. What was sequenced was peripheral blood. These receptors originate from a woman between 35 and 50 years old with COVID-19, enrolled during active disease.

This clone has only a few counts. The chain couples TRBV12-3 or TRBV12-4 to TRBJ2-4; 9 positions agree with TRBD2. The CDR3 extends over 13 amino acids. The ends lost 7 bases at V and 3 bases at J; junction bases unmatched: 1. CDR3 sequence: CASTSGVKNIQYF. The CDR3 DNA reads TGTGCCAGCACTAGCGGGGTCAAAAACATTCAGTACTTC.

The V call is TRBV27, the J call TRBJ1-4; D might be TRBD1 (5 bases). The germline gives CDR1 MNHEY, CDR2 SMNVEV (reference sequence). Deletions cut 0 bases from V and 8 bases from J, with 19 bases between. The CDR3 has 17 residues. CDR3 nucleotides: TGTGCCAGCAGTTTATCGGCAGGGTCGGTTGGAATGGAAAAACTGTTTTTT. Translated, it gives CASSLSAGSVGMEKLFF.

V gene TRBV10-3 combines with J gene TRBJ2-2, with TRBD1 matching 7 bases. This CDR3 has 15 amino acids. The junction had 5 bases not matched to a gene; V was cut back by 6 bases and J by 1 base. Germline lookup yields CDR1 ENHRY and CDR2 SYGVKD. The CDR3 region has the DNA TGTGCCATCAGGACCACAGGGGAGAACACCGGGGAGCTGTTTTTT. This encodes CAIRTTGENTGELFF.

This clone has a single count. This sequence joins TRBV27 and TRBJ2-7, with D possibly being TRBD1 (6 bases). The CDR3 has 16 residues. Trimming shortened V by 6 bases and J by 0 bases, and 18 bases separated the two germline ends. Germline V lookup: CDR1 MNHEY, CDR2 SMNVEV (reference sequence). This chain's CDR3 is CASRSNSGVSSYEQYF. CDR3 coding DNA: TGTGCCAGCAGATCGAATTCAGGGGTAAGCTCCTACGAGCAGTACTTC.

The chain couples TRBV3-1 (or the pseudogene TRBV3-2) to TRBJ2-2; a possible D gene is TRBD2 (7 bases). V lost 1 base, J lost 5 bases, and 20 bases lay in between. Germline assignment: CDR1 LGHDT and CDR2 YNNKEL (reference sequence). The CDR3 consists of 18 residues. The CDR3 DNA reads TGTGCCAGCAGCCAAGTCTTAGGGGGGGCCATTAAAACCGGGGAGCTGTTTTTT. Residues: CASSQVLGGAIKTGELFF.

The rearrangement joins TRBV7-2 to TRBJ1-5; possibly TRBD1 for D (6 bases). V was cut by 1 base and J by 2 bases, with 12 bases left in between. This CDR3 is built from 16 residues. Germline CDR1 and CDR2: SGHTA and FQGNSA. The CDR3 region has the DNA TGTGCCAGCAGCTTAGGGGTACAGGGAGGCAATCAGCCCCAGCATTTT. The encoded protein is CASSLGVQGGNQPQHF.

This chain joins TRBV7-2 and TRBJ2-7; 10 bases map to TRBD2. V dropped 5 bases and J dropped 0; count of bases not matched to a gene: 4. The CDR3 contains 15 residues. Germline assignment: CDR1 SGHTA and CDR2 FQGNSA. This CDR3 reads CASSTTSGSSYEQYF. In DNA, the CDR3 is TGTGCCAGCAGCACGACTAGCGGGTCCTCCTACGAGCAGTACTTC.

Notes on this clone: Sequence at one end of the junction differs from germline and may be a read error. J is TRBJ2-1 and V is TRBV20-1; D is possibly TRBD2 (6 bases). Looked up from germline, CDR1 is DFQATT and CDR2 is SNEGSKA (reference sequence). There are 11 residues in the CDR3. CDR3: CSASMGTLRLF. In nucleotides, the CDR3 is TGCAGTGCTAGTATGGGGACTCTCAGGCTCTTC.

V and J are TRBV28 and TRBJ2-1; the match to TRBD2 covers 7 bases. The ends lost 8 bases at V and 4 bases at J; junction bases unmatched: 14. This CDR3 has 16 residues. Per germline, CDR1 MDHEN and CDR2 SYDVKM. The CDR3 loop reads CASEGRVFGVYNEQFF. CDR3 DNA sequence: TGTGCCAGCGAGGGGAGGGTCTTTGGGGTTTACAATGAGCAGTTCTTC.